This T cell receptor beta chain was identified in a study of blood T cell repertoires in COVID-19. TCRdb's table, derived via immunoSEQ multiplex PCR, lists solely in-frame clones and lacks some. This sample yields approximately 300,000 clones, of which around nine tenths are seen a single time; about 0.8% belongs to the top ten. V dropped 2 bases and J dropped 2 bases, with 7 bases sitting between them. CDR1 is MDHEN, CDR2 SYDVKM, per germline. The CDR3 runs to 13 residues. The sample consisted of peripheral blood. The sequence was obtained from a man between 25 and 39 years old with acute or convalescent COVID-19. The chain carries TRBV28 and TRBJ2-7; D call uncertain. Here the CDR3 reads CASSLAGPYEQYF. CDR3 bases: TGTGCCAGCAGTTTAGCAGGCCCCTACGAGCAGTACTTC.